Below are 14 T cell receptor beta chains sequenced from a single sample in a study of T cell responses to AZD1222 COVID-19 vaccine. Some clones are missing from TCRdb's copy, which holds only in-frame ones; the method was immunoSEQ multiplex PCR. The sample includes 95,000 to 110,000 clones, roughly nine tenths seen only once; the top ten take over 3.5%. Source: peripheral blood, taken on day 0 of AZD1222 vaccination. Every receptor here comes from an adult in good health.

This clone is categorized as medium-sized. The rearrangement joins TRBV19 to TRBJ2-3; 8 nucleotides align to TRBD1. Trimming removed 6 bases from V and 3 bases from J; junction bases left unmatched: 8. Germline V gene data show CDR1 as LNHDA and CDR2 as SQIVND (reference sequence). The CDR3 has 15 residues. CDR3 amino acids: CASREGQGSTDTQYF. The CDR3 region has the DNA TGTGCCAGTAGGGAAGGACAGGGTTCGACAGATACGCAGTATTTT.

The table lists this clone with a count of one. CDR3 in DNA: TGCAGTGCTGCCACCGGGGAGCTGTTTTTT. It encodes CSAATGELFF. This rearrangement joins TRBV20-1 to TRBJ2-2; no firm D call. Trimming took 5 bases from V and 4 from J, leaving 2 bases between them. The germline CDR1 and CDR2 sequences are DFQATT and SNEGSKA (reference sequence). The CDR3 sequence is 10 residues long.

This sequence joins TRBV7-2 and TRBJ1-1, with a tentative D call TRBD1 (5 bases). Germline V lookup: CDR1 SGHTA, CDR2 FQGNSA. V dropped 5 bases and J dropped 6 bases, with 13 bases sitting between them. The CDR3 contains 13 residues. The CDR3 protein is CASSSSAGAEAFF. CDR3 nucleotides: TGTGCCAGCAGCAGTAGCGCGGGGGCTGAAGCTTTCTTT.

In regard to this clone: At one end, the junction sequence differs from germline, possibly due to a read error. J is TRBJ2-7 and V is TRBV5-6, with 12 positions matching TRBD2. This CDR3 is 18 amino acids long. The germline V gene encodes CDR1 SGHDT and CDR2 YYEEEE. DNA of the CDR3: TGTGCCAGCAGCTTCCGGTCTAGGCTCGGGACAAGTCGACTAGCGGGAGTCTTC. Translation gives CASSFRSRLGTSRLAGVF. The whole variable domain, remainder taken from reference TRBV5-6 and TRBJ2-7, is DAGVTQSPTHLIKTRGQQVTLRCSPKSGHDTVSWYQQALGQGPQFIFQYYEEEERQRGNFPDRFSGHQFPNYSSELNVNALLLGDSALYLCASSFRSRLGTSRLAGVFGPGTRLTVT.

The chain couples TRBV29-1 to TRBJ1-3; D call uncertain. CDR1 and CDR2 (germline): SQVTM, ANQGSEA. V gave up 5 bases and J gave up 0 bases, with 11 bases separating them. The CDR3 has 14 residues. The CDR3 loop is CSVKEGTSGNTIYF. The CDR3 nucleotides read TGCAGCGTTAAGGAGGGAACCTCTGGAAACACCATATATTTT. Filled out from reference TRBV29-1 and TRBJ1-3, the complete variable domain reads SAVISQKPSRDICQRGTSLTIQCQVDSQVTMMFWYRQQPGQSLTLIATANQGSEATYESGFVIDKFPISRPNLTFSTLTVSNMSPEDSSIYLCSVKEGTSGNTIYFGEGSWLTVV.

The chain has TRBV5-1 and TRBJ1-1; the D is unclear. Per the germline V gene, CDR1 is SGHRS and CDR2 is YFSETQ. Trimming pared 5 bases from V and 6 bases from J, leaving 11 bases between. The CDR3 length is 12 residues. The CDR3 DNA reads as TGCGCCAGCAGACCCGAAGGTCCTGAAGCTTTCTTT. It yields the protein CASRPEGPEAFF.

The chain has TRBV7-2 and TRBJ1-2, with no clear D. V lost 1 base and J lost 8, with 14 bases in between. There are 14 residues in the CDR3. Germline V lookup: CDR1 SGHTA, CDR2 FQGNSA. The CDR3 loop is CASSLDRLTGGYTF. CDR3 in DNA: TGTGCCAGCAGCTTAGATCGCCTGACGGGGGGCTACACCTTC.

The chain combines TRBV28 with TRBJ1-5; the match to TRBD1 covers 7 bases. The trim removed 5 bases at V and 4 bases at J, leaving 11 bases unmatched. The CDR3 extends over 16 amino acids. Germline V gene sequence: CDR1 MDHEN, CDR2 SYDVKM. The CDR3: CASSPHRGLGNQPQHF. The CDR3 DNA reads as TGTGCCAGCAGTCCCCACAGGGGTTTGGGGAATCAGCCCCAGCATTTT.

The J gene is TRBJ2-4, the V gene TRBV27; TRBD1 matches 10 bases. The J segment lost 0 bases and the V segment lost 2 bases, leaving 10 bases of the junction unmatched. The CDR3 is 19 residues long. Germline-derived CDR1 and CDR2 are MNHEY and SMNVEV (reference sequence). CDR3 nucleotides: TGTGCCAGCAGTTTACGGAGCCGGGACAGGGGTTTAGCCAAAAACATTCAGTACTTC. Translated: CASSLRSRDRGLAKNIQYF.

This clone showed up many times. The chain couples TRBV27 to TRBJ2-2; 9 nucleotides line up with TRBD2. V was clipped by 4 bases and J by 5 bases; unmatched bases: 2. The CDR3 is made up of 14 amino acids. Per germline, CDR1 MNHEY and CDR2 SMNVEV (reference sequence). CDR3 DNA sequence: TGTGCCAGCAGTTCCCTAGCGGGAACCGGGGAGCTGTTTTTT. It yields the protein CASSSLAGTGELFF.

The V gene is TRBV7-2, the J gene TRBJ2-5; D is ambiguous. This CDR3 has 14 amino acids. Germline V gene lookup returns CDR1 SGHTA and CDR2 FQGNSA. V was pared by 1 base and J by 2 bases, with 8 bases between. CDR3 DNA: TGTGCCAGCAGCTTAGTCTCCGGGCAAGAGACCCAGTACTTC. Its translation: CASSLVSGQETQYF.

The chain has TRBV5-1 and TRBJ2-3; D gene uncertain. Germline-derived CDR1 and CDR2 are SGHRS and YFSETQ. The CDR3 totals 12 residues. V lost 0 bases and J 7 bases, leaving 6 bases between the germline ends. The CDR3 coding sequence is TGCGCCAGCAGCTTGGTGGCAAATACGCAGTATTTT. It specifies CASSLVANTQYF.

This chain joins TRBV28 and TRBJ2-7, with D perhaps matching TRBD1 (6 bases). CDR1 and CDR2 (germline): MDHEN, SYDVKM. Trimming took off 8 bases at V and 4 bases at J, with 12 bases between the two ends. This CDR3 contains 12 residues. The chain's CDR3 is CASGRTGYEQYF. In DNA form, the CDR3 reads TGTGCCAGCGGTCGTACAGGGTACGAGCAGTACTTC.

The chain is built from TRBV9 and TRBJ2-7; possible D gene TRBD2, 6 bases. The CDR3 covers 15 residues. V dropped 0 bases and J dropped 4 bases, with 14 bases sitting between them. Germline loops: CDR1 SGDLS, CDR2 YYNGEE. The CDR3 DNA sequence: TGTGCCAGCAGCGTAGGACTAGGCCCTCAATACGAGCAGTACTTC. It codes for CASSVGLGPQYEQYF.